These 14 T cell receptor beta chains share one sample of origin, sequenced in a study of cytomegalovirus exposure and HLA in healthy donors. The PCR had 60 Vbeta and 13 Jbeta primers. Some clones are missing from TCRdb's copy, which holds only in-frame ones; the method was immunoSEQ multiplex PCR. The sample holds under 150,000 clones, over 75% seen once. Sample: PBMCs. These TCRs come from a woman aged 40 to 50 in good health and CMV-seropositive.

This clone occurred a few times. Other DNA sequences in this specimen translate into the identical CDR3. The chain joins TRBV9 to TRBJ2-1, with 11 positions matching TRBD2. This CDR3 comprises 14 residues. Trimming removed 2 bases from V and 9 bases from J; junction bases left unmatched: 4. Germline V gene data show CDR1 as SGDLS and CDR2 as YYNGEE. The CDR3 sequence is CASSVSGGASEQFF. The CDR3 nucleotides read TGTGCCAGCAGCGTTAGCGGGGGGGCAAGTGAGCAGTTCTTC.

The chain is built from TRBV5-1 and TRBJ2-1, with 11 bases fitting TRBD2. Germline values: CDR1 SGHRS, CDR2 YFSETQ. This CDR3 spans 14 amino acids. The V and J ends lost 2 bases and 9 bases, in that order; junction bases with no gene match: 4. The DNA for the CDR3 is TGCGCCAGCAGCTTTGGGCTAGCGGGAGGTGAGCAGTTCTTC. This sequence encodes CASSFGLAGGEQFF.

The genes are TRBV9 and TRBJ1-4; D not certain. Per the germline V gene, CDR1 is SGDLS and CDR2 is YYNGEE. The CDR3 has 15 residues. Trimming cost V 3 bases and J 0 bases, with 9 bases left between them. CDR3 sequence reads: CASSAGRATNEKLFF. The CDR3 nucleotides are TGTGCCAGCAGCGCGGGTCGGGCAACTAATGAAAAACTGTTTTTT.

The chain combines TRBV10-3 with TRBJ2-2; perhaps TRBD2 as D (5 bases). Germline V gene lookup returns CDR1 ENHRY and CDR2 SYGVKD. The CDR3 runs to 16 residues. Between the trimmed V and J ends, which lost 3 bases and 4 bases, there was a span of 15 bases. The CDR3 sequence is CAISDRLAGGTGELFF. The CDR3 DNA reads TGTGCCATCAGTGATCGTCTAGCCGGTGGCACCGGGGAGCTGTTTTTT.

CDR3 residues: CASSPGTGVNEQFF. In nucleotides, the CDR3 is TGTGCCAGCAGTCCCGGGACAGGGGTCAATGAGCAGTTCTTC. This rearrangement joins TRBV28 to TRBJ2-1, with TRBD1 matching over 10 bases. Germline V lookup: CDR1 MDHEN, CDR2 SYDVKM. This CDR3 has 14 residues. V dropped 5 bases and J dropped 6; count of bases not matched to a gene: 4.

This rearrangement joins TRBV10-3 to TRBJ2-7, with a possible D match to TRBD2 (6 bases). Trimming left V 4 bases short and J 3 bases short, with 7 bases between. The CDR3 totals 12 residues. Germline CDR1 is ENHRY and CDR2 is SYGVKD. The CDR3 DNA follows: TGTGCCATCAGTGTGCGGGGCTACGAGCAGTACTTC. It is translated as CAISVRGYEQYF.

The chain uses TRBV7-9 and TRBJ2-7, with D perhaps matching TRBD1 (5 bases). The V and J ends lost 1 base and 3 bases respectively, with 16 bases between them. From germline, CDR1 is SEHNR and CDR2 FQNEAQ (reference sequence). This CDR3 region has 16 residues. CDR3 sequence (DNA): TGTGCCAGCAGCTTAGGGGGTCGACAGTGGAACTACGAGCAGTACTTC. It codes for CASSLGGRQWNYEQYF. Combining the CDR3 with reference TRBV7-9 and TRBJ2-7 gives the whole variable domain DTGVSQNPRHKITKRGQNVTFRCDPISEHNRLYWYRQTLGQGPEFLTYFQNEAQLEKSRLLSDRFSAERPKGSFSTLEIQRTEQGDSAMYLCASSLGGRQWNYEQYFGPGTRLTVT.

This clone was seen only a few times. This sequence joins TRBV29-1 and TRBJ2-2; TRBD2 agrees at 11 bases. This CDR3 region has 15 residues. Germline values: CDR1 SQVTM, CDR2 ANQGSEA. V shed 4 bases and J 1 base; nucleotides not matched to a gene: 2. The DNA for the CDR3 is TGCAGCGTTGGACTAGCGGGAAAGAACACCGGGGAGCTGTTTTTT. Protein: CSVGLAGKNTGELFF.

This chain joins TRBV29-1 and TRBJ2-7; 14 bases map to TRBD2. Germline loops: CDR1 SQVTM, CDR2 ANQGSEA. V lost 5 bases, J lost 3 bases, and 3 bases stayed unmatched. This CDR3 region has 14 residues. The DNA of the CDR3 is TGCAGCGTTCCCGGGACTAGCGGGAGCTACGAGCAGTACTTC. Protein sequence: CSVPGTSGSYEQYF.

The chain combines TRBV6-5 with TRBJ2-6, with a tentative D call TRBD2 (5 bases). Germline loops: CDR1 MNHEY, CDR2 SVGAGI. The CDR3 is 15 residues long. The ends were cut back, 6 bases at V and 0 bases at J, with 9 bases in the middle. The CDR3 DNA is TGTGCCAGCAGGGACTTAAGCTCTGGGGCCAACGTCCTGACTTTC. It encodes CASRDLSSGANVLTF.

The chain joins TRBV7-2 to TRBJ1-2; D call uncertain. The CDR3 length is 16 residues. V dropped 5 bases and J dropped 4 bases, with 20 bases sitting between them. From germline, CDR1 is SGHTA and CDR2 FQGNSA. CDR3 region: CASSPPAIMYSYGYTF. CDR3 coding DNA: TGTGCCAGCAGCCCCCCGGCAATAATGTACAGCTATGGCTACACCTTC.

The chain couples TRBV18 to TRBJ1-2, with D possibly being TRBD1 (5 bases). The CDR3 sequence is 15 residues long. The ends were cut back, 1 base at V and 4 bases at J, with 13 bases in the middle. CDR1 and CDR2 from the germline V gene are KGHSH and LQKENI. The CDR3 here is CASSPQDTSGYGYTF. In DNA form, the CDR3 reads TGTGCCAGCTCACCACAGGACACCTCTGGCTATGGCTACACCTTC.

The chain carries TRBV27 and TRBJ1-5, with 9 bases fitting TRBD1. CDR1 MNHEY and CDR2 SMNVEV come from the germline V gene (reference sequence). The V and J ends lost 5 bases and 7 bases, in that order; junction bases with no gene match: 6. The CDR3 length is 14 residues. In DNA form, the CDR3 reads TGTGCCAGCAGTCCTGGGACAGGGCAGCAGCCCCAGCATTTT. This gives the protein CASSPGTGQQPQHF.

The chain carries TRBV21-1 and TRBJ1-2. TRBV21-1 is a pseudogene segment. The CDR3 has 16 residues. CDR3 residues: CASSQGRAGVNYGYTF. Here the CDR3 DNA reads TGTGCCAGCAGCCAAGGTAGGGCCGGGGTGAACTATGGCTACACCTTC.